A selection of T cell receptor beta chains follows, all from one sample in a study of blood T cell repertoires in COVID-19. This table comes from immunoSEQ multiplex PCR, and its TCRdb copy is limited to in-frame clones, with some not included. The data contain about 100,000 clones, around 85% of them seen just once; the ten biggest clones take up 20% to 25%. Sequenced material: peripheral blood. The receptors come from a man aged 65 to 79 with active or convalescent COVID-19. Each CDR3 is given without its conserved first and last residue. The order of the fields is J gene, V gene, CDR3 protein.

J: TRBJ2-7
V: TRBV6-5
CDR3: ASSLRDRGHYEQY

J: TRBJ1-5
V: TRBV30
CDR3: AWSVGEINQPQH

J: TRBJ1-1
V: TRBV30
CDR3: AWKDRYEAF

J: TRBJ2-1
V: TRBV6-2/TRBV6-3
CDR3: ASSYMRSAEQF

J: TRBJ1-1
V: TRBV5-1
CDR3: ASSSLPGQGALNTEAF

J: TRBJ1-1
V: TRBV20-1
CDR3: SASAGWDTEAF

J: TRBJ2-7
V: TRBV9
CDR3: ASSLRGHTYEQY

J: TRBJ2-1
V: TRBV12-5
CDR3: ASGLEPSSYNEQF

J: TRBJ1-1
V: TRBV12-3/TRBV12-4
CDR3: ASSLPENTEAF

J: TRBJ2-7
V: TRBV6-1
CDR3: ASSEPGLYEQY

J: TRBJ1-3
V: TRBV5-1
CDR3: ASSFWGRDTIY

J: TRBJ1-2
V: TRBV9
CDR3: ASSGGQLPGPGYT

J: TRBJ2-2
V: TRBV2
CDR3: ASRSYMVNTGELF

J: TRBJ1-1
V: TRBV3-1/TRBV3-2
CDR3: ASSLGTGTNTEAF

J: TRBJ2-7
V: TRBV10-3
CDR3: ATREDSGSYEQY

J: TRBJ2-3
V: TRBV7-6
CDR3: ASSLLAGSD